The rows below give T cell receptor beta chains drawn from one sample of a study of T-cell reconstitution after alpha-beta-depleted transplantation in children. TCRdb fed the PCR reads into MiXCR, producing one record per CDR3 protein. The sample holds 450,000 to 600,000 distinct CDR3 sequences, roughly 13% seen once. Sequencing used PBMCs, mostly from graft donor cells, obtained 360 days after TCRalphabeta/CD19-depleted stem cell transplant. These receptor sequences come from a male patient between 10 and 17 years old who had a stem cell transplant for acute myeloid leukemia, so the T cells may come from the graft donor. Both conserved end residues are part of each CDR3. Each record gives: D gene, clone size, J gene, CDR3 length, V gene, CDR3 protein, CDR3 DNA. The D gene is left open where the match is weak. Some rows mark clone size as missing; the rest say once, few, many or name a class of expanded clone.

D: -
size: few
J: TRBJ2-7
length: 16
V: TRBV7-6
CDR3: CASSFDVRTADYEQYF
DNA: TGTGCCAGCAGCTTTGATGTTAGGACAGCGGACTACGAGCAGTACTTC

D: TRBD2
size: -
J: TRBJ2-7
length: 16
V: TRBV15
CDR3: CATSRDPAGLEGEQYF
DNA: TGTGCCACCAGCAGAGACCCAGCAGGACTAGAGGGGGAGCAGTACTTC

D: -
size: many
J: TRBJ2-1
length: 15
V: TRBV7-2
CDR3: CASSLHPSAYNEQFF
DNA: TGTGCCAGCAGCCTACACCCTAGCGCTTACAATGAGCAGTTCTTC

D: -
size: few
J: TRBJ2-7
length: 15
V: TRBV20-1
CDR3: CSARDGGAFSYEQYF
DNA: TGCAGTGCTAGAGATGGAGGAGCATTCTCCTACGAGCAGTACTTC

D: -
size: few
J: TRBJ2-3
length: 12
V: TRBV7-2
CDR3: CASSTGPDTQYF
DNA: TGTGCCAGCAGCACCGGGCCTGATACGCAGTATTTT

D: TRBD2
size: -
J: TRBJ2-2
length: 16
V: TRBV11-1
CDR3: CASSFSRLADTGELFF
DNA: TGTGCCAGCAGCTTTTCCCGACTAGCGGACACCGGGGAGCTGTTTTTT

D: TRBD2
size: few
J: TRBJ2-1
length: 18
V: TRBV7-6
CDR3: CASSLGALAGVGMNEQFF
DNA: TGTGCCAGCAGCTTAGGAGCCCTAGCGGGAGTTGGTATGAATGAGCAGTTCTTC

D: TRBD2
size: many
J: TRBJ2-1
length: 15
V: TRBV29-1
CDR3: CSVVQSGRPYNEQFF
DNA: TGCAGCGTTGTTCAGAGCGGGAGACCCTACAATGAGCAGTTCTTC

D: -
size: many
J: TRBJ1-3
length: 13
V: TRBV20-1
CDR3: CSASQEAGNTIYF
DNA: TGCAGTGCTAGCCAGGAGGCTGGAAACACCATATATTTT

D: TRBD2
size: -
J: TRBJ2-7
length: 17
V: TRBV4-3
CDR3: CASSQVAVAGGHYEQYF
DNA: TGCGCCAGCAGCCAAGTCGCGGTAGCGGGAGGTCACTACGAGCAGTACTTC

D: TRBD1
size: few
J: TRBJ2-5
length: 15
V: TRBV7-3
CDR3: CASSRDRGLWETQYF
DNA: TGTGCCAGCAGCCGGGACAGGGGCCTCTGGGAGACCCAGTACTTC

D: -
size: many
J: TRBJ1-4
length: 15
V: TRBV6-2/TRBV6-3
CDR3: CASSYASRTNEKLFF
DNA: TGTGCCAGCAGTTACGCTTCCAGGACTAATGAAAAACTGTTTTTT

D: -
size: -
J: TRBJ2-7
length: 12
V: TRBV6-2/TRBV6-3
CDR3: CASSQGIYEQYF
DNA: TGTGCCAGCAGCCAGGGGATCTACGAGCAGTACTTC

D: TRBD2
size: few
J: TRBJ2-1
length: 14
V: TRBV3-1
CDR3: CASSRAGGPNEQFF
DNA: TGTGCCAGCAGCCGAGCGGGAGGGCCGAATGAGCAGTTCTTC

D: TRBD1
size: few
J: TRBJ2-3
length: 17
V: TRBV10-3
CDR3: CAISDPLGQGVTDTQYF
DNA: TGTGCCATCAGTGACCCCCTGGGACAGGGGGTGACAGATACGCAGTATTTT

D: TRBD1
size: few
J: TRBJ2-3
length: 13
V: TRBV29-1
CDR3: CSVVQGATDTQYF
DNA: TGCAGCGTTGTCCAGGGGGCCACAGATACGCAGTATTTT